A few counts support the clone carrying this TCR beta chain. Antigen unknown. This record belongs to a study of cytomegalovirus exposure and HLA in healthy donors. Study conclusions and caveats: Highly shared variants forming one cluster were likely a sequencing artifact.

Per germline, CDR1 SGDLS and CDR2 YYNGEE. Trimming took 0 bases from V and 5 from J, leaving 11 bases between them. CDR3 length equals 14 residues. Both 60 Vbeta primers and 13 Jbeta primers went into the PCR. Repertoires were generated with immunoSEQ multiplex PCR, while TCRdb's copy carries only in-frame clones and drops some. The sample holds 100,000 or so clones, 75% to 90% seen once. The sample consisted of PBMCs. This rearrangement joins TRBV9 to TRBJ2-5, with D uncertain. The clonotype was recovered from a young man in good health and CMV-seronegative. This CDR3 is CASSVEVTGETQYF. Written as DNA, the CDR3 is TGTGCCAGCAGCGTAGAGGTAACCGGGGAGACCCAGTACTTC.